This paragraph reports one TCR beta chain. Its binding antigen is unknown. Per-nucleotide qualities are absent, and no much larger clonotype sits a single base away. The library was generated by the immunoSEQ multiplex PCR assay. A mixture of 60 forward primers for TCR Vbeta segments and 13 reverse primers for TCR Jbeta segments was used in the multiplex PCR. The CDR3 region of rearranged TCR beta genes was amplified from genomic DNA by a multiplex PCR assay. Amplified TCR beta libraries were sequenced as 87-base-pair reads on the Illumina HiSeq System. From the authors' description of their analysis: A later analysis counted about 80 million unique TCR beta chains across the 500 to 850 repertoires, and 9.5 million to 11 million of these chains were shared by at least two donors. A nearest-neighbor algorithm error-corrected the raw reads and collapsed the reads into unique sequences, merging closely related sequences to remove PCR and sequencing errors. V, D and J gene segments were assigned by aligning CDR3 sequences to IMGT reference sequences. For a sequence to be retained, at least a six-nucleotide match to both a V gene segment and a J gene segment was required. A rearrangement counted as productive if the CDR3 had no stop codons and remained in frame with V and J, and every other rearrangement counted as non-productive. CDR3 was defined by IMGT convention, running from the second conserved V-encoded cysteine to the conserved J-encoded phenylalanine. Sequences without an unambiguous match to a single V gene segment were excluded from the earlier analysis of 500 to 700 of the donors. In an earlier analysis of approximately 500 of the donors, a V segment was called functional when productive rearrangements were above 56.7%, and segregating when the standard deviation between donors exceeded 5%. A statistical classification framework was developed to diagnose cytomegalovirus status using the catalog of TCR beta chain sequences. In a later analysis, TCR nucleotide sequences were compared against IMGT/GENE-DB human TR gene sequences so that V and J genes could be assigned. Using the TCRdist pipeline, a later analysis assigned CDR3 sequences along with most-parsimonious VDJ recombination scenarios. In a later analysis, every TCR beta chain was defined by the combination of its CDR3 amino acid sequence and its V-gene family, and reads without a unique V-gene family were dropped. A later analysis removed several hundred highly shared, low-generation-probability nucleotide sequences to deal with suspected cross-contamination and a sequencing artifact. In a later analysis, a clonal expansion index for each public chain was calculated from normalized within-repertoire ranks of inferred template counts. Generation probabilities in a later analysis came from a VDJ recombination model fitted to out-of-frame rearrangements, and those results were checked against IGoR. In a later analysis, TCR-TCR, TCR-HLA and TCR-CMV co-occurrence was scored with hypergeometric tests, and a repertoire-size bias correction was applied to TCR pairs. In a later analysis, false discovery rates were estimated by permuting HLA or CMV assignments 20 times. In a later analysis, co-occurring TCRs were grouped using DBSCAN, and TCRdist sequence similarity was added for clustering within HLA-allele-positive subsets. For co-occurrence clustering, repertoires with fewer than 30,000 or more than 120,000 public chains were excluded, along with roughly five repertoires with anomalous nucleotide sharing. Drawn from immuneACCESS, this table holds only the in-frame rearrangements with V and J called that TCRdb kept. Clones are partly lost; checked studies trace under half to an unresolved V gene and leave the rest unexplained. That table gives V, J and clone size, and the DNA gave D and trimming. Within this sample are 150,000 to 200,000 clones, with 60% to 85% of them counted one time only. Together, the top ten hold roughly 1.5% of the sample.

V is clipped by 5 bases and J by 3 bases, and the sequence between their germline boundaries is 7 bases long. The CDR3 contains 13 residues, cysteine and phenylalanine counted. Of all the DNA, just the CDR3 is kept, 39 bases in frame from base 1. Sequences SGHNT (CDR1) and YENEEA (CDR2) are obtained from the germline V gene. The cohort was made up of several hundred healthy bone marrow donors. At the time of sampling, every cohort member was nominally healthy, though immune exposures that went unrecorded were likely present. The donor was CMV seronegative and belonged to the group of 380 or so seronegative cohort members. Every donor gave a peripheral blood sample, and the peripheral blood mononuclear cells from that sample were used for TCR beta sequencing. Genomic DNA extraction from the blood cell samples was performed with the Qiagen DNeasy Blood Extraction Kit. These data belong to a study of cytomegalovirus exposure and HLA in healthy donors (dated 2017 in TCRdb). Study-level background: In an earlier analysis of around 540 of the donors, approximately 300 Gb of sequence data and 90 million to 120 million unique TCR beta sequences from roughly 180 million T cells were reported. An early release covering 500 to 750 HLA-typed donors comprised 300 to 350 gigabases of sequencing data and roughly 85 million unique TCR sequences. Of the 350 to 450 genotyped donors, 65% to 90% fell in the genetic ancestry cluster associated with self-reported Caucasian donors. The study was designed to test whether signatures of past pathogen exposure could be identified by cataloging public T cell receptors. The T cell repertoires of 550 to 850 subjects were profiled by immunosequencing and related to cytomegalovirus serostatus. Besides the first cohort of 500 to 700 subjects, a separate validation cohort made up of 120 different subjects was used. High-throughput TCR immunosequencing, statistical association of individual TCRs with disease status, and machine learning were combined to predict cytomegalovirus infection status. A later analysis re-analyzed previously published TCR beta repertoires from roughly 630 donors and added high-resolution HLA genotyping to study TCR occurrence patterns. Rather than using new phenotypic data, the later analysis identified candidate immune exposures from TCR beta sequences and from how often those sequences occurred across donors. In an earlier analysis of a few hundred of the donors, high-throughput TCR beta sequencing was used to judge whether each TCR beta V gene segment behaved as functional or pseudogenic. Donor age, sex, ethnicity and CMV serostatus were compiled together with the repertoire data. A later genetic analysis used genome-wide SNP genotypes for about three fifths of the 666 donors, treating that subset as a discovery cohort. Every discovery cohort repertoire had been produced on one sequencing platform. Both class I and class II loci were covered by HLA typing, at four-digit resolution. The number of typed donors differed by locus: about 620-640 for A, B, C, DRB1 and DQB1; approximately 520 for DQA1; some 610 for DPA1; and roughly 470 for DPB1. About five DR-DQ haplotypes were treated as single units for association and clustering because of strong linkage in the cohort. Among almost 400 genotyped donors of the cohort, an average of approximately 230,000 unique TCR beta nucleotide sequences were sequenced per donor, about a sixth of them non-productive.

The paper as a whole reports these results and caveats: Correlated functional status among segregating V segments might reflect linkage disequilibrium, but an unknown experimental factor could not be ruled out. Three of the identified cytomegalovirus-associated TCR beta chains were confirmed in vitro to be specific for cytomegalovirus antigens. Presence/absence analyses assumed roughly uniform sequencing depth across donors, an assumption that may not hold. A later genetic analysis associated a missense DCLRE1C variant with V-gene and J-gene trimming of TCR beta chains, and an independent cohort replicated the association. At a false discovery rate of 0.05, a later analysis linked under 20,000 TCR beta sequences to specific HLA alleles. Broadly in line with IMGT annotations, most TCR beta V segments showed up in productive rearrangements about 90% or about 30% of the time in an earlier analysis of around 600 of the donors. Several of the top co-occurrence clusters appeared to be linked to parvovirus B19, influenza, CMV and Epstein-Barr virus, according to a later analysis. The sequencing pipeline was judged likely to have produced a cluster of highly shared sequence variants as a technical artifact. Only TCR beta chains were sequenced in this cohort, and the absence of alpha or paired-chain data limited detectable features. A later analysis found that TCR association rates varied across HLA loci, with DRB1 alleles showing the most associated TCRs and HLA-C alleles the fewest. The classifier was reported to diagnose cytomegalovirus status with high specificity and sensitivity in both the original cohort and the validation cohort. When HLA alleles, especially DR and DQ, strongly co-occurred, TCR associations were difficult to assign to individual alleles. According to a later genetic analysis, donors in an Asian-associated ancestry cluster had fewer N-insertions in productive TCRs than the approximately 650-donor mean. A later analysis found that most CMV-associated TCR beta chains appeared HLA-restricted, with HLA associations seemingly driven largely by CMV exposure. For the cohort, immune exposure information was limited to CMV serostatus. About 17 rarely observed V segments, including chromosome 9 orphons, were excluded from the earlier analysis of several hundred of the donors because counts were too low. Because HLA typing was unavailable for some donors at each locus, only the typed subset was used in association tests. In the study, around 150 TCR beta chains were listed as associated with cytomegalovirus. The 87-base-pair reads could not distinguish some IMGT-functional V segments, including TRBV6-2 and TRBV6-3, so those segments were excluded. According to the authors, the approach could potentially be generalized to other disease states and immunological phenotypes. In a later analysis, HLA-associated TCR beta chains were found to be more clonally expanded and to have lower generation probabilities than equally common non-associated chains. A further reported finding was that TCR beta sequences accurately predicted the HLA-A and HLA-B alleles for most subjects in the first cohort. Most TCR sequences were seen in very few donors, while some public TCRs were found in many individuals.

The rearrangement combines TRBV11-3 with TRBJ2-2, with TRBD1 as a weak D call on 5 bases. This clonotype originated in a woman between 25 and 40 years old in good health and CMV-seronegative. Sequencing was performed on PBMCs. The bases are TGTGCCAGCAGCGGGGCGGACACCGGGGAGCTGTTTTTT. The encoded protein is CASSGADTGELFF.